This T cell receptor beta chain was sequenced for a study of CD8+CD57+ T cells in acquired aplastic anemia. Overall study: The study obtained an average of roughly 3 ug of DNA from sorted CD4+ and CD8+ cells.

Germline V lookup: CDR1 LNHDA, CDR2 SQIVND (reference sequence). The V and J ends lost 4 bases and 7 bases, in that order; junction bases with no gene match: 3. The CDR3 runs 15 residues. This clonotype is a singleton in its sample. Patients chosen for sequencing had CD8+CD57+ cells that had expanded, as shown by flow cytometry. Genomic DNA, serving as template, underwent TCR beta VDJ and CDR3 profiling. TCRdb reprocessed the reads with MiXCR, giving one entry per CDR3 protein. This sample has some 180,000 distinct CDR3 sequences, with roughly 60% found just once. The clonotype comes from a human donor with aplastic anemia. The V call is TRBV19, the J call TRBJ1-6; 11 nucleotides agree with TRBD1. Sequencing was carried out using sorted CD4+, CD8+, or CD8+CD57+ T cells (not recorded which) from PBMCs. This CDR3 is CASSNGQGANSPLHF. CDR3 nucleotide sequence: TGTGCCAGTAGTAACGGACAGGGGGCGAATTCACCCCTCCACTTT.